This T cell receptor (beta chain) was found in a study of blood T cell repertoires in COVID-19. Germline loops: CDR1 MNHEY, CDR2 SMNVEV (reference sequence). The CDR3 runs to 17 residues. With 7 bases clipped from V and 2 bases from J, the junction kept 5 bases outside the gene matches. Produced via immunoSEQ multiplex PCR; TCRdb's table is partial and in-frame only. This table has tens of thousands of clones, roughly four fifths appearing once. This chain connects TRBV27 to TRBJ2-1, with 16 bases identical to TRBD2. The TCR was taken from a man in his 60s with COVID-19, enrolled during active disease. Sequenced material: peripheral blood. CDR3 DNA: TGTGCCAGCACCGGGACTAGCGGGAGGGGCACCTACAATGAGCAGTTCTTC. It translates to CASTGTSGRGTYNEQFF.